One and the same sample provided the 9 T cell receptor beta chains below, sequenced in a study of T cell responses to AZD1222 COVID-19 vaccine. Here immunoSEQ multiplex PCR was the method, and the copy in TCRdb shows in-frame clones only, minus some. Its listing shows about 140,000 clones. Input material: peripheral blood. The origin of the receptors is an adult in good health.

The rearrangement joins TRBV21-1 to TRBJ1-2; the table assigns TRBD1, which was not confirmed against the DNA. TRBV21-1 is designated a pseudogene. The CDR3 totals 14 residues. Here the CDR3 DNA reads TGTGCCAGCATTAGACAGGGCGCGAACTATGGCTACACCTTC. This gives the protein CASIRQGANYGYTF.

The J gene is TRBJ1-3, the V gene TRBV4-2, with a possible D match to TRBD1 (6 bases). Germline V lookup: CDR1 LGHNA, CDR2 YNFKEQ. The CDR3 totals 16 residues. Trimming took off 0 bases at V and 2 bases at J, with 11 bases between the two ends. The chain's CDR3 is CASSQDGGATGNTIYF. In DNA form, the CDR3 reads TGTGCCAGCAGCCAAGATGGGGGGGCTACTGGAAACACCATATATTTT.

This chain connects TRBV19 to TRBJ2-2; 8 bases map to TRBD1. In germline, CDR1 is LNHDA, CDR2 SQIVND (reference sequence). With 5 bases clipped from V and 0 bases from J, the junction kept 17 bases outside the gene matches. CDR3 length equals 20 residues. CDR3 protein: CASSSTRDRKATPNTGELFF. CDR3 DNA sequence: TGTGCCAGTAGTTCGACCCGGGACAGGAAAGCCACCCCGAACACCGGGGAGCTGTTTTTT.

The chain combines TRBV6-5 with TRBJ2-1; 10 bases line up with TRBD1. Germline-derived CDR1 and CDR2 are MNHEY and SVGAGI. The length of the CDR3 is 14 residues. Trimming removed 7 bases from V and 6 bases from J; junction bases left unmatched: 6. The CDR3 bases are TGTGCCAGCACGCGGGACAGGGGCCCCAATGAGCAGTTCTTC. Its translation: CASTRDRGPNEQFF.

J is TRBJ2-5 and V is TRBV5-1; 9 bases line up with TRBD1. Germline loops: CDR1 SGHRS, CDR2 YFSETQ. The CDR3 covers 14 residues. J gave up 5 bases and V 4 bases, and 6 bases lay outside the gene matches. The chain's CDR3 is CASSNGQGRETQYF. CDR3 DNA: TGCGCCAGCAGCAACGGACAGGGGCGGGAGACCCAGTACTTC. Full variable domain (outside the CDR3, taken from reference TRBV5-1 and TRBJ2-5): KAGVTQTPRYLIKTRGQQVTLSCSPISGHRSVSWYQQTPGQGLQFLFEYFSETQRNKGNFPGRFSGRQFSNSRSEMNVSTLELGDSALYLCASSNGQGRETQYFGPGTRLLVL.

In DNA form, the CDR3 reads TGTGCCAGCAGTTTCGGTGAGGCCCGGAAAGCTTTCTTT. It encodes CASSFGEARKAFF. The genes are TRBV12-3 or TRBV12-4 and TRBJ1-1; no definite D call. The V end lost 3 bases, the J end lost 9 bases, and 14 bases lay between the germline ends. This CDR3 region has 13 residues.

J is TRBJ2-3 and V is TRBV28; D not certain. Germline CDR1 MDHEN, CDR2 SYDVKM. Trimming stripped 6 bases from V and 0 bases from J, with 7 bases between. The CDR3 has 13 amino acids. CDR3 DNA sequence: TGTGCCAGCAGGGTTCCTAGCACAGATACGCAGTATTTT. Its protein product is CASRVPSTDTQYF.

This chain links TRBV10-3 with TRBJ1-2; D is possibly TRBD1 (6 bases). Germline V gene data show CDR1 as ENHRY and CDR2 as SYGVKD. V was clipped by 4 bases and J by 6 bases, with 15 bases between them. CDR3 size: 14 residues. DNA for the CDR3: TGTGCCATCAGTGCCCAGCCAGGGGAAAATGGCTACACCTTC. Its protein product is CAISAQPGENGYTF.

The V and J genes are TRBV5-4 and TRBJ2-7; TRBD1 matches at 7 bases. Unmatched junction bases numbered 7, after V lost 0 bases and J lost 4 bases. Germline V gene lookup returns CDR1 SGHNT and CDR2 YYREEE (reference sequence). The CDR3 runs to 15 residues. The CDR3 reads CASSLAPGQSYEQYF. CDR3 DNA: TGTGCCAGCAGCTTGGCGCCGGGACAGTCGTACGAGCAGTACTTC.